A selection of T cell receptor beta chains follows, all from one sample in a study of cytomegalovirus exposure and HLA in healthy donors. Here immunoSEQ multiplex PCR was the method, and the copy in TCRdb shows in-frame clones only, minus some. The sample records 100,000 or so clones, 67% being singletons. Input material: PBMCs. Receptor source: a man aged 25-40 years in good health and CMV-seronegative. The CDR3 runs from the conserved cysteine through the conserved F or W. The D gene is left open where the match is weak. Size is omitted from some rows. Given values are once, few, many or a class for expanded clones.

d_call clone_size cdr3_length j_call v_call cdr3_nt cdr3_aa
- - 13 TRBJ1-1 TRBV10-2 TGCGCCAGCAGTTTCGGGGGAAACACTGAAGCTTTCTTT CASSFGGNTEAFF
- - 13 TRBJ2-1 TRBV28 TGTGCCAGCAGTTTACAGGAATACAATGAGCAGTTCTTC CASSLQEYNEQFF
TRBD1 once 14 TRBJ2-7 TRBV7-2 TGTGCCAGCAGCTTAAGGACAGGATACTACGAGCAGTACTTC CASSLRTGYYEQYF
- few 14 TRBJ2-7 TRBV29-1 TGCAGCGCCTGGATGGCAGGGGCATCTTACGAGCAGTACTTC CSAWMAGASYEQYF
- - 16 TRBJ2-5 TRBV19 TGTGCCAGTAGTTCCCGAGTCCGGGACTACCAAGAGACCCAGTACTTC CASSSRVRDYQETQYF
- - 15 TRBJ2-1 TRBV9 TGTGCCAGCAGCAGAGTGCTATCAGGGGTCGATGAGCAGTTCTTC CASSRVLSGVDEQFF
- once 13 TRBJ1-1 TRBV7-2 TGTGCCAGCGCCATGGGCAGAAACACTGAAGCTTTCTTT CASAMGRNTEAFF
- once 13 TRBJ2-1 TRBV5-6 TGTGCCAGCAGCTTTCTAGCAACCAATGAGCAGTTCTTC CASSFLATNEQFF
TRBD1 few 15 TRBJ2-2 TRBV7-3 TGTGCCAGCAGATTGGGACAGGGAGGCACGGGGGAGCTGTTTTTT CASRLGQGGTGELFF
- - 13 TRBJ2-2 TRBV29-1 TGCAGCGTCCGGGTACCCAACACCGGGGAGCTGTTTTTT CSVRVPNTGELFF
TRBD1 - 16 TRBJ2-3 TRBV19 TGTGCCAGTGTGGGGTTTGGGACAGATCTCACAGATACGCAGTATTTT CASVGFGTDLTDTQYF